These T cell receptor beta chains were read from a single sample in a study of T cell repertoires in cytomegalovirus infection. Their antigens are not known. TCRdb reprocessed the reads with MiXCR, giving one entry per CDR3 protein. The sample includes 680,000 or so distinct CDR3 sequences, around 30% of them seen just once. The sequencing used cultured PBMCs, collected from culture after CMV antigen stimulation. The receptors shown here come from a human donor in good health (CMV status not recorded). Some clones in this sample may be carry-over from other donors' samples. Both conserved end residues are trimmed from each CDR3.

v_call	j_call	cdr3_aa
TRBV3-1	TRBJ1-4	ASSQDSPGIQKLF
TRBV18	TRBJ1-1	ASSNRGTEAF
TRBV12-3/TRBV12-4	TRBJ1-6	ASMSGTMNNSPLH
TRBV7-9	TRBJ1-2	ASSHTRAGSNYGYT
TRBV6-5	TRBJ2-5	ASRMSETQY
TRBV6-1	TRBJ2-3	ASEDRGRTDTQY
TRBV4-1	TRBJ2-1	ASSPLAISYNEQF
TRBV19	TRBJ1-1	ATSPWLRWENTEAF
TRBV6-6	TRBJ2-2	ASSYSIASTTGELF
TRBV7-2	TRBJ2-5	ASSSRTSGQETQY
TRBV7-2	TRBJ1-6	ASSQGATNSPLH
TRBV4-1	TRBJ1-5	ASSQDGRGQPQH
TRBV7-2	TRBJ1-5	ASSLPSQPQH
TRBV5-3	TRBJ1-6	ASSLPQGDSPLH
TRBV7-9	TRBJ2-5	ASSSPPWAGGLKTQY
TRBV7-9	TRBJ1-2	ASSLEVLEGYGYT
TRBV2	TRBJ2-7	ASSVLRGTYEQY
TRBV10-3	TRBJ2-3	ALGESTDTQY
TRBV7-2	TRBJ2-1	ASSLIYSHEQF
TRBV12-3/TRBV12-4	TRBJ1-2	ASSTRGDYGYT